This entry features one TCR beta chain sequence. Its matching antigen is unknown. Repertoires were generated with immunoSEQ multiplex PCR, while TCRdb's copy carries only in-frame clones and drops some. The sample shows more than 95,000 clones, around nine tenths of them seen only once. The data derive from a study of T cell responses to AZD1222 COVID-19 vaccine. Findings and limits, study-wide: Researchers took repertoire samples only after the peak T cell response had come.

Per germline, CDR1 MGHDK and CDR2 SYGVNS. V gave up 5 bases and J gave up 6 bases, with 8 bases separating them. The CDR3 is made up of 11 amino acids. The receptor was isolated from an adult who received the AZD1222 COVID-19 vaccine. The sequences come from peripheral blood, collected 28 days after the second AZD1222 dose. The genes are TRBV25-1 and TRBJ2-7; D gene unclear. DNA of the CDR3: TGTGCCAGCAGTTCTACCCTCGAGCAGTACTTC. It yields the protein CASSSTLEQYF.